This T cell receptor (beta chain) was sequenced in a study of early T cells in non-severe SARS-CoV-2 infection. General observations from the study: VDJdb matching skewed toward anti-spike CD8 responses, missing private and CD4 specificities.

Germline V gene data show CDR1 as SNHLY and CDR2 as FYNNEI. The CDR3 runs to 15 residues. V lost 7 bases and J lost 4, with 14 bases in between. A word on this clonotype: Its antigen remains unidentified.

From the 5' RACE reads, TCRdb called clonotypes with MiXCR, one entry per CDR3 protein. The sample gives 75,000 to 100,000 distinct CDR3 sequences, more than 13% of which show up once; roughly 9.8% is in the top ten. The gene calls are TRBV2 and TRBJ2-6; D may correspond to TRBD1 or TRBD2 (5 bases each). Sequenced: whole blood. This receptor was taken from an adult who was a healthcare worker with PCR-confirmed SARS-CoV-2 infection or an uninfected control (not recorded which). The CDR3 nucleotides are TGTGCCAGCATCCCCGGGACGCGCGGGGCCAACGTCCTGACTTTC. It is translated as CASIPGTRGANVLTF. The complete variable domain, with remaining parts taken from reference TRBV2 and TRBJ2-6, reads EPEVTQTPSHQVTQMGQEVILRCVPISNHLYFYWYRQILGQKVEFLVSFYNNEISEKSEIFDDQFSVERPDGSNFTLKIRSTKLEDSAMYFCASIPGTRGANVLTFGAGSRLTVL.